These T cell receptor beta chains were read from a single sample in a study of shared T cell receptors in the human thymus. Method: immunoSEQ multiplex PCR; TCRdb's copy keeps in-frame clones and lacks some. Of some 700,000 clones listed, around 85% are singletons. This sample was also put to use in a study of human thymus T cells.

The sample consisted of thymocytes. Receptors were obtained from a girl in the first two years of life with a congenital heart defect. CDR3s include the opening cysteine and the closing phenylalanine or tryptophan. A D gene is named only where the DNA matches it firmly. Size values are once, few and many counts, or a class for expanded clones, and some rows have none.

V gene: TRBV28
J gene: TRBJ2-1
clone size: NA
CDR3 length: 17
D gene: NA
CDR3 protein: CASSSPTGPSPYNEQFF
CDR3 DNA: TGTGCCAGCAGTTCCCCGACAGGCCCTTCCCCCTACAATGAGCAGTTCTTC

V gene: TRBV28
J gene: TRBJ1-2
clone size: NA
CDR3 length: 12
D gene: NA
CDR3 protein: CASRKQGSGYTF
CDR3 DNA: TGTGCCAGCAGGAAGCAGGGGTCTGGCTACACCTTC

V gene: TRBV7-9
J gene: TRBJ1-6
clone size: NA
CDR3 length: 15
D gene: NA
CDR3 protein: CASSFNEQENSPLHF
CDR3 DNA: TGTGCCAGCAGCTTTAACGAGCAGGAAAATTCACCCCTCCACTTT

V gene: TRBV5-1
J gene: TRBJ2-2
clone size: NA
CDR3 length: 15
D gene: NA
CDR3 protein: CASTIGQGRTGELFF
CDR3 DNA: TGCGCCAGCACAATTGGGCAGGGGCGCACCGGGGAGCTGTTTTTT

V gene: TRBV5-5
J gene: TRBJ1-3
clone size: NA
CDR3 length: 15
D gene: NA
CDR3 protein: CASSLVGTPGDTIYF
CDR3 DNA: TGTGCCAGCAGCTTGGTTGGCACCCCAGGGGACACCATATATTTT

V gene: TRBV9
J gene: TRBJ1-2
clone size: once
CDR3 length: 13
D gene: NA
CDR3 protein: CASSVGGPYGYTF
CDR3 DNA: TGTGCCAGCAGCGTTGGAGGGCCCTATGGCTACACCTTC

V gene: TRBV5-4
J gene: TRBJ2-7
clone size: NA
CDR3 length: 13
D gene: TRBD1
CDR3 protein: CASSWDRSYEQYF
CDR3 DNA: TGTGCCAGCAGCTGGGACAGATCCTACGAGCAGTACTTC

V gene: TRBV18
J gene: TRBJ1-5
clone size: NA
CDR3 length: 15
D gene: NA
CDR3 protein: CASSPPGDFNQPQHF
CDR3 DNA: TGTGCCAGCTCACCACCGGGGGACTTTAATCAGCCCCAGCATTTT

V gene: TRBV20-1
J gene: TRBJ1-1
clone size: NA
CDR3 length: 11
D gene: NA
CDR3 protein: CSARLHTEAFF
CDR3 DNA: TGCAGTGCAAGACTCCACACTGAAGCTTTCTTT

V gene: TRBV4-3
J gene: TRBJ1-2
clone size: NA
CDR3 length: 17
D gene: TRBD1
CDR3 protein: CASSQADNGQGFYGYTF
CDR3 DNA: TGCGCCAGCAGCCAAGCTGACAACGGACAGGGATTCTATGGCTACACCTTC

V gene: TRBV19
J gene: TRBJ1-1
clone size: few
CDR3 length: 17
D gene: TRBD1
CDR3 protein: CASSSRTGGRMNTEAFF
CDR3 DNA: TGTGCCAGTAGTTCCCGGACAGGGGGTAGGATGAACACTGAAGCTTTCTTT

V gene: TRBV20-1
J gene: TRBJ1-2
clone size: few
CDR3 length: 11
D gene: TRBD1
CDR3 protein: CSATTGNGYTF
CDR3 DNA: TGCAGTGCTACGACAGGGAATGGCTACACCTTC

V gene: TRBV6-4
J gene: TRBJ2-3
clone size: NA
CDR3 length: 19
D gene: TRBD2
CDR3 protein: CASSDSPVSSGGLTDTQYF
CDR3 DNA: TGTGCCAGCAGTGACTCTCCTGTTTCTAGCGGGGGCCTCACAGATACGCAGTATTTT

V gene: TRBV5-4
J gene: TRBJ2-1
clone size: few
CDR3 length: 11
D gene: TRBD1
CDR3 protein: CASSLGGTGLF
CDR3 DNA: TGTGCCAGCAGCTTGGGGGGGACAGGCCTCTTC

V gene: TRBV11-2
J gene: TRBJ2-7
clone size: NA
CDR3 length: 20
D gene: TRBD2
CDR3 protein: CASSLDSFNWAGESSYEQYF
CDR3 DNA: TGTGCCAGCAGCTTAGATTCGTTTAATTGGGCGGGGGAGAGCTCCTACGAGCAGTACTTC

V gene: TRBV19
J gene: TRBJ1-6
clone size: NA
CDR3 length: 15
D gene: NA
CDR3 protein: CASSIGSSYNSPLHF
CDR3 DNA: TGTGCCAGTAGTATTGGGAGCTCCTATAATTCACCCCTCCACTTT

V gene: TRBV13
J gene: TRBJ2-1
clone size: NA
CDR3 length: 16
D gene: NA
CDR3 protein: CASSLEGFQEGNEQFF
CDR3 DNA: TGTGCCAGCAGCTTAGAAGGGTTCCAAGAGGGAAATGAGCAGTTCTTC

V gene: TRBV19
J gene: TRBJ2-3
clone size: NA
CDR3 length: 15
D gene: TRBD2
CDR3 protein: CASGTSGGSTDTQYF
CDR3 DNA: TGTGCCAGTGGGACTAGCGGGGGAAGCACAGATACGCAGTATTTT

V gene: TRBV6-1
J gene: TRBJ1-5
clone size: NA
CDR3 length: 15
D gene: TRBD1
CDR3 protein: CASSGTGGGNQPQHF
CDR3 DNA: TGTGCCAGCAGTGGGACAGGGGGTGGCAATCAGCCCCAGCATTTT

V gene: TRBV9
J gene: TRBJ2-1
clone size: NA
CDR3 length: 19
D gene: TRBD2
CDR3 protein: CASSVEPAGGSSSYNEQFF
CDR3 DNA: TGTGCCAGCAGCGTAGAACCAGCGGGGGGATCGAGCTCCTACAATGAGCAGTTCTTC

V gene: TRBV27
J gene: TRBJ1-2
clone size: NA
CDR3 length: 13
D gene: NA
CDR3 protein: CASSTGGEDGYTF
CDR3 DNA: TGTGCCAGCAGTACCGGGGGAGAGGATGGCTACACCTTC

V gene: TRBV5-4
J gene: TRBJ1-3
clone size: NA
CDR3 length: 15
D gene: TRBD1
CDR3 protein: CASSLGTGAGNTIYF
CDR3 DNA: TGTGCCAGCAGCTTGGGGACAGGGGCTGGAAACACCATATATTTT

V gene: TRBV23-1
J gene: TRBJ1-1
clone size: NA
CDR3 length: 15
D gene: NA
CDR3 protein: CASSQSYSLITEAFF
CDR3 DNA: TGCGCCAGCAGTCAATCTTACAGCTTAATCACTGAAGCTTTCTTT

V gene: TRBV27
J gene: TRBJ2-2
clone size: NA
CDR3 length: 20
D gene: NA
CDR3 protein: CASSPTHIKGLGEGPGELFF
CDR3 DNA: TGTGCCAGCAGTCCAACGCACATAAAGGGACTCGGCGAGGGTCCCGGGGAGCTGTTTTTT

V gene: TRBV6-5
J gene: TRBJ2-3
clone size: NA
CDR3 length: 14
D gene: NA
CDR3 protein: CASSYSMEADTQYF
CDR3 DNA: TGTGCCAGCAGTTACTCGATGGAGGCAGATACGCAGTATTTT

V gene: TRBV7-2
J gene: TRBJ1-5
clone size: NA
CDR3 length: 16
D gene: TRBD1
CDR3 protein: CASSLVHQGARQPQHF
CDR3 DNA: TGTGCCAGCAGCTTAGTTCACCAGGGGGCCAGACAGCCCCAGCATTTT

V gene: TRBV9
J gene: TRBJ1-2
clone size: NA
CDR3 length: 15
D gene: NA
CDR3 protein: CASSLGEVALYGYTF
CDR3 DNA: TGTGCCAGCAGCTTAGGGGAGGTGGCCCTCTATGGCTACACCTTC

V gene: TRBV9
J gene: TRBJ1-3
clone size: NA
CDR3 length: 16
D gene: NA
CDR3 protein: CASSVSTRGSGNTIYF
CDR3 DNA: TGTGCCAGCAGCGTTTCGACCAGGGGCTCTGGAAACACCATATATTTT

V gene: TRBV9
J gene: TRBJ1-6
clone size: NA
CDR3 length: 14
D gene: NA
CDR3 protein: CASRGGSYNSPLHF
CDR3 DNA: TGTGCCAGCAGAGGCGGCTCCTATAATTCACCCCTCCACTTT